Shown below are 30 T cell receptor beta chains from a single sample sequenced in a study of CD8 T cells in ankylosing spondylitis. MiXCR, applied by TCRdb to the 5' RACE reads, yields one record per CDR3 protein. This sample yields around 22,000 distinct CDR3 sequences, of which approximately 12% are seen a single time; 30% to 45% belongs to the top ten. Material: blood. The source of these receptors is a male donor with ankylosing spondylitis or in good health (not recorded which).

This clonotype was observed many times. One end of the junction is discordant with germline, which a read error may explain. The chain combines TRBV6-2 or TRBV6-3 with TRBJ2-1; 9 positions match TRBD1. Germline V CDR1 and CDR2: MNHEY, SVGEGT. The CDR3 is 16 amino acids. The CDR3 loop reads CASSYSGTGSYNEQFF. CDR3 bases: TGTGCCAGCAGCTACTCCGGGACAGGGTCCTACAATGAGCAGTTCTTC.

This clonotype was detected many times. The CDR3 nucleotides are TGCGCCAGCAGATCGCTAGGCAGCTACGAGCAGTACTTC. Its translation is CASRSLGSYEQYF. The gene calls are TRBV5-1 and TRBJ2-7; D remains ambiguous. Germline V CDR1 and CDR2: SGHRS, YFSETQ. The CDR3 sequence is 13 residues long. The V end was cut by 5 bases, the J end by 3 bases, with 12 bases between.

A few counts support this clonotype. This chain joins TRBV29-1 and TRBJ2-1, with D perhaps assigned TRBD1 or TRBD2 (6 bases each). CDR1 and CDR2 from the germline V gene are SQVTM and ANQGSEA. The CDR3 is 14 residues long. Trimming stripped 4 bases from V and 4 bases from J, with 14 bases between. The CDR3 DNA follows: TGCAGCGTTGTACCGGGGGCCAGATACAATGAGCAGTTCTTC. Protein product: CSVVPGARYNEQFF.

This clonotype occurred many times. The J gene is TRBJ1-1, the V gene TRBV28; tentative D call: TRBD1 (5 bases). With 6 bases removed from V and 4 bases from J, the gap between germline ends came to 18 bases. The germline gives CDR1 MDHEN, CDR2 SYDVKM. The CDR3 runs 15 residues. CDR3 nucleotides: TGTGCCAGCAGCCTAACTCAGGGAAGGGGCACTGAAGCTTTCTTT. Residues: CASSLTQGRGTEAFF.

The CDR3 coding sequence is TGCAGTGCTAGACCGCTGGGATGGGGACTAGCGACCGGGGAGCTGTTTTTT. It yields the protein CSARPLGWGLATGELFF. The rearrangement joins TRBV20-1 to TRBJ2-2; 10 bases line up with TRBD2. Germline V gene sequence: CDR1 DFQATT, CDR2 SNEGSKA (reference sequence). This CDR3 is built from 17 residues. Germline trimming cut 2 bases from V and 5 bases from J; bases unmatched to any gene: 11.

This clonotype was detected ten times or more. The genes are TRBV28 and TRBJ2-1, with 11 bases that match TRBD2. Trimming at V came to 5 bases and at J to 10 bases, leaving 10 bases not matched to a gene. The CDR3 consists of 15 residues. Per the germline V gene, CDR1 is MDHEN and CDR2 is SYDVKM. CDR3 amino acids: CASSPRTSGSDEQFF. The CDR3 DNA reads as TGTGCCAGCAGTCCCCGCACTAGCGGGAGTGACGAGCAGTTCTTC. Full variable domain (missing parts from reference TRBV28 and TRBJ2-1): DVKVTQSSRYLVKRTGEKVFLECVQDMDHENMFWYRQDPGLGLRLIYFSYDVKMKEKGDIPEGYSVSREKKERFSLILESASTNQTSMYLCASSPRTSGSDEQFFGPGTRLTVL.

The chain employs TRBV30 and TRBJ2-1; D uncertain. Trimming took off 1 base at V and 0 bases at J, with 4 bases between the two ends. The length of the CDR3 is 13 residues. The V gene's germline CDR1 is GTSNPN and CDR2 SVGIG (reference sequence). CDR3 residues: CAWSGGSYNEQFF. In nucleotides, the CDR3 is TGTGCCTGGAGTGGGGGCTCCTACAATGAGCAGTTCTTC.

The chain links TRBV7-8 to TRBJ2-7; TRBD2 aligns across 12 bases. This CDR3 spans 14 amino acids. Germline CDR1 is SGHVS and CDR2 is FQNEAQ. The J segment lost 12 bases and the V segment lost 5 bases, leaving 11 bases of the junction unmatched. The DNA for the CDR3 is TGTGCCAGCAGCCAAAAGACTAGCGGGGGCGTTTTGTACGTC. It is translated as CASSQKTSGGVLYV.

This clonotype occurred a few times. The chain is built from TRBV20-1 and TRBJ2-7; 11 positions match TRBD1. Germline lookup yields CDR1 DFQATT and CDR2 SNEGSKA (reference sequence). V shed 3 bases, J shed 6 bases, and the junction held 7 bases outside the gene matches. CDR3 length equals 14 residues. As DNA, the CDR3 is TGCAGTGCTAGGAGGACAGGGGGCAGAGTCGAGCAGTACTTC. Protein sequence: CSARRTGGRVEQYF.

The chain couples TRBV7-2 to TRBJ1-5; 10 bases are shared with TRBD1. The CDR3 totals 16 residues. CDR1 and CDR2 (germline): SGHTA, FQGNSA. With 2 bases clipped from V and 7 bases from J, the junction kept 8 bases outside the gene matches. The CDR3, as DNA: TGTGCCAGCAGCTTAATGGGACAGGGGTTGGGGCAGCCCCAGCATTTT. It specifies CASSLMGQGLGQPQHF.

The table lists this clonotype with a few counts. The CDR3 sequence: CASSLGPGGEKLFF. For the CDR3, the DNA is TGTGCCAGCAGCTTGGGCCCAGGGGGGGAAAAACTGTTTTTT. The chain carries TRBV7-2 and TRBJ1-4, with 7 nucleotides matching TRBD1. The V and J ends lost 3 bases and 8 bases, in that order; junction bases with no gene match: 6. The germline V gene has CDR1 SGHTA and CDR2 FQGNSA. CDR3 length: 14 residues. Full variable domain (missing parts from reference TRBV7-2 and TRBJ1-4): GAGVSQSPSNKVTEKGKDVELRCDPISGHTALYWYRQSLGQGLEFLIYFQGNSAPDKSGLPSDRFSAERTGGSVSTLTIQRTQQEDSAVYLCASSLGPGGEKLFFGSGTQLSVL.

This clonotype was seen more than once but under ten times. The CDR3 DNA reads as TGTGCCAGCAGCCATGGTTCTGGGGTCAACACCGGGGAGCTGTTTTTT. This gives the protein CASSHGSGVNTGELFF. The rearrangement joins TRBV3-1 to TRBJ2-2; no clear D. V was cut by 3 bases and J by 2 bases, with 13 bases left in between. The germline V gene has CDR1 LGHDT and CDR2 YNNKEL (reference sequence). The CDR3 runs to 16 residues.

V is TRBV4-1 and J is TRBJ2-2; D gene uncertain. The V gene's germline CDR1 is MGHRA and CDR2 YSYEKL. V lost 4 bases to trimming and J lost 3 bases, with 15 bases between them. This CDR3 contains 16 residues. The CDR3 sequence is CASSPEDRSDTGELFF. As DNA, the CDR3 is TGCGCCAGCAGCCCCGAGGATAGGTCGGACACCGGGGAGCTGTTTTTT.

The sample holds a few counts of this clonotype. The chain uses TRBV14 and TRBJ2-2; 7 bases align to TRBD1. Germline-derived CDR1 and CDR2 are SGHDN and FVKESK. The length of the CDR3 is 15 residues. V lost 1 base and J lost 5; bases outside the gene matches: 4. The CDR3, as DNA: TGTGCCAGCAGCCAAGTAGGGACAGATACCGGGGAGCTGTTTTTT. This encodes CASSQVGTDTGELFF.

This clonotype came up a few times. The J gene is TRBJ2-7, the V gene TRBV7-8, with TRBD1 matching 7 bases. CDR1 is SGHVS and CDR2 is FQNEAQ in the germline V gene. This CDR3 has 15 amino acids. V gave up 5 bases and J gave up 2 bases; unmatched junction bases: 9. The chain's CDR3 is CASSPAAGGTYEQYV. The CDR3 nucleotides are TGTGCCAGCAGCCCGGCGGCAGGGGGAACCTACGAGCAGTACGTC.

The chain links TRBV21-1 to TRBJ1-4; the D call TRBD1 from the table was never checked on the DNA. TRBV21-1 is a pseudogene. CDR3 length equals 18 residues. Written as DNA, the CDR3 is TGTGCCAGCAGCAAAGTTCCAGGACAGGTAGCAACTAATGAAAAACTGTTTTTT. This codes for CASSKVPGQVATNEKLFF.

This clonotype occurred a few times. V gene TRBV5-1 combines with J gene TRBJ2-1; the D gene is possibly TRBD1 (5 bases). CDR1 is SGHRS and CDR2 is YFSETQ in the germline V gene. Trimming removed 7 bases from V and 7 bases from J, with 18 bases in between. The CDR3 sequence is 14 residues long. In nucleotides, the CDR3 is TGCGCCAGCTTCCCCGGAAACCAGGGTAATGAGCAGTTCTTC. Protein sequence: CASFPGNQGNEQFF.

A few counts support this clonotype. V is TRBV3-1 and J is TRBJ2-2; D might be TRBD2 (6 bases). Germline V gene lookup returns CDR1 LGHDT and CDR2 YNNKEL (reference sequence). With 0 bases removed from V and 3 bases from J, the gap between germline ends came to 8 bases. This CDR3 is 15 amino acids long. The CDR3 loop reads CASSQEGGYTGELFF. The CDR3 region has the DNA TGTGCCAGCAGCCAAGAAGGAGGGTACACCGGGGAGCTGTTTTTT.

In this sample, this clonotype turned up many times. The chain joins TRBV7-2 to TRBJ2-2; TRBD2 matches 8 bases. Losses at the gene ends were 7 bases for V and 5 bases for J; bases not matched to a gene: 12. The CDR3 has 16 residues. Germline assignment: CDR1 SGHTA and CDR2 FQGNSA. The DNA of the CDR3 is TGTGCCAGCACTCACCGGGGGGGAGTAGGTACCGGGGAGCTGTTTTTT. Translated, it gives CASTHRGGVGTGELFF.

There are a few counts of this clonotype. The rearrangement links TRBV20-1 to TRBJ2-5, with D perhaps matching TRBD1 or TRBD2 (5 bases each). V was cut by 6 bases and J by 1 base, with 12 bases left in between. This CDR3 is 13 amino acids long. Germline V gives CDR1 DFQATT, CDR2 SNEGSKA (reference sequence). DNA of the CDR3: TGCAGTGCCCCCCGGGACGGCCAAGAGACCCAGTACTTC. Residues: CSAPRDGQETQYF.

This clonotype was seen repeatedly, ten times or more. In DNA form, the CDR3 reads TGCAGCGTTGTGGGACTAGGAGAGACCCAGTACTTC. The encoded protein is CSVVGLGETQYF. The chain recombines TRBV29-1 with TRBJ2-5; 8 positions agree with TRBD2. Per germline, CDR1 SQVTM and CDR2 ANQGSEA. The V segment lost 4 bases and the J segment 4 bases; nucleotides outside the gene matches: 2. This CDR3 has 12 residues.

There are a few counts of this clonotype. This rearrangement joins TRBV28 to TRBJ1-1; D is perhaps TRBD1 (6 bases). Trimming shortened V by 7 bases and J by 5 bases, and 17 bases separated the two germline ends. Germline CDR1 reads MDHEN; CDR2 reads SYDVKM. The length of the CDR3 is 14 residues. The CDR3: CASTTAGDITEAFF. The CDR3 DNA is TGTGCCAGCACGACGGCAGGGGACATTACTGAAGCTTTCTTT.

This clonotype was picked up a small number of times. The chain uses TRBV4-1 and TRBJ1-5; no firm D call. The CDR3 consists of 14 residues. V lost 1 base, J lost 6 bases, and 10 bases lay in between. Germline-derived CDR1 and CDR2 are MGHRA and YSYEKL. The CDR3 nucleotides are TGCGCCAGCAGCCAAGTATCGGTTGGTCAGCCCCAGCATTTT. It is translated as CASSQVSVGQPQHF.

This clonotype was detected many times. This chain links TRBV6-5 with TRBJ1-1; D is possibly TRBD1 (5 bases). There are 14 residues in the CDR3. V gave up 6 bases and J gave up 8 bases, with 19 bases separating them. CDR1 is MNHEY and CDR2 is SVGAGI in the germline V gene. CDR3 loop: CASSRDGGRREAFF. CDR3 DNA sequence: TGTGCCAGCAGCCGGGACGGGGGGAGGAGAGAAGCTTTCTTT.

This clonotype was counted between two and nine times. The chain recombines TRBV7-2 with TRBJ1-1, with D unresolved. With 0 bases removed from V and 3 bases from J, the gap between germline ends came to 5 bases. Germline CDR1 is SGHTA and CDR2 is FQGNSA. This CDR3 is 13 amino acids long. CDR3 DNA sequence: TGTGCCAGCAGCTTAGCATTGTACACTGAAGCTTTCTTT. As protein: CASSLALYTEAFF.

This clonotype was seen a handful of times. V usage is TRBV12-3 or TRBV12-4 and J usage is TRBJ2-3; D possibly corresponds to TRBD2 (6 bases). The V end was cut by 1 base, the J end by 6 bases, with 11 bases between. The CDR3 has 14 amino acids. CDR3: CASSLGGVRDTQYF. CDR3 nucleotides: TGTGCCAGCAGTTTAGGGGGGGTTCGGGATACGCAGTATTTT.

This clonotype was seen repeatedly, ten times or more. V is TRBV5-1 and J is TRBJ1-6, with TRBD1 as a possible D gene (5 bases). V lost 4 bases and J 7 bases, leaving 12 bases between the germline ends. Germline CDR1 is SGHRS and CDR2 is YFSETQ. This CDR3 has 14 amino acids. The CDR3 nucleotides read TGCGCCAGCAGCCCCGGGACTTCCAATTCACCCCTCCACTTT. It yields the protein CASSPGTSNSPLHF.

This clonotype was observed a handful of times. The CDR3 spells CASRDKQGGYEQFF. Written as DNA, the CDR3 is TGTGCCAGCAGAGACAAACAGGGGGGATATGAGCAGTTCTTC. The chain couples TRBV28 to TRBJ2-1, with 8 bases lining up with TRBD1. This CDR3 is 14 amino acids long. Trimming at V came to 6 bases and at J to 8 bases, leaving 9 bases not matched to a gene. Per germline, CDR1 MDHEN and CDR2 SYDVKM.

This clonotype has more than one count but fewer than ten. This chain links TRBV28 with TRBJ2-7, with 9 bases that match TRBD1. The CDR3 sequence is 15 residues long. Trimming at V came to 11 bases and at J to 6 bases, leaving 17 bases not matched to a gene. Germline lookup yields CDR1 MDHEN and CDR2 SYDVKM. The CDR3 nucleotides read TGTGCCTCCGATGGGGGGACAGGGATTGGAGTCGAGCAGTACTTC. Protein sequence: CASDGGTGIGVEQYF.

The table lists this clonotype with many counts. CDR3 sequence (DNA): TGCGCCAGCAGCCAGGAATACGAAGAGACCCAGTACTTC. It codes for CASSQEYEETQYF. J is TRBJ2-5 and V is TRBV4-3, with D uncertain. Germline V gene lookup returns CDR1 LGHNA and CDR2 YSLEER. The CDR3 is 13 amino acids. With 3 bases removed from V and 3 bases from J, the gap between germline ends came to 8 bases.